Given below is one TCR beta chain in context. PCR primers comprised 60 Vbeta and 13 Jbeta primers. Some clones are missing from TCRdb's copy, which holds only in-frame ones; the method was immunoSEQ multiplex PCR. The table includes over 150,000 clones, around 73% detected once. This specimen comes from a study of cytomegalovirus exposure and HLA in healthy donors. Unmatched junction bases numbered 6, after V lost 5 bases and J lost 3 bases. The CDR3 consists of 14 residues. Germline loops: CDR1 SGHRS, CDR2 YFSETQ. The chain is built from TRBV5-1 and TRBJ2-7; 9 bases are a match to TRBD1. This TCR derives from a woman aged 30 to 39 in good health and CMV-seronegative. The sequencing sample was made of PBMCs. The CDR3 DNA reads TGCGCCAGCAGGGACCTGGGACAGGGCTACGAGCAGTACTTC. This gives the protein CASRDLGQGYEQYF.